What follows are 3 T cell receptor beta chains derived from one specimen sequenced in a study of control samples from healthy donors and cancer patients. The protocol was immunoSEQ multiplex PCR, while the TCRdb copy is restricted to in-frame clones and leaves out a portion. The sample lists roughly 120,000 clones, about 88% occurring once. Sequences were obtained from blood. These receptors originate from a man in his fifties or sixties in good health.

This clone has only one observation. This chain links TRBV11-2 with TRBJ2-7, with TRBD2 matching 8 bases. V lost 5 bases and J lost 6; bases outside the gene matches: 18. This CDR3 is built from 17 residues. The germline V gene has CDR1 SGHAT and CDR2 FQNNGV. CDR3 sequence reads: CASSHQPGTRRPGEQYF. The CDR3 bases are TGTGCCAGCAGCCACCAACCCGGGACTAGAAGGCCAGGCGAGCAGTACTTC.

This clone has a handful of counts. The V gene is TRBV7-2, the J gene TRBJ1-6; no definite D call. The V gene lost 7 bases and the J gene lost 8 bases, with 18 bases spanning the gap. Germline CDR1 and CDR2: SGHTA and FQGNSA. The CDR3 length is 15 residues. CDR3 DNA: TGTGCCAGCACCGCTTTGGGCAGTCTTTATTCACCCCTCCACTTT. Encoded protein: CASTALGSLYSPLHF.

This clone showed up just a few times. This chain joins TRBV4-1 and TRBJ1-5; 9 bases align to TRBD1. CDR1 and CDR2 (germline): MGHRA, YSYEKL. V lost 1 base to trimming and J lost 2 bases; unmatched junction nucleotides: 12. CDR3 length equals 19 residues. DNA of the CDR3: TGCGCCAGCAGCCAAGGAGGTCTCCGGGACAGGGAACGCAATCAGCCCCAGCATTTT. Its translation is CASSQGGLRDRERNQPQHF.